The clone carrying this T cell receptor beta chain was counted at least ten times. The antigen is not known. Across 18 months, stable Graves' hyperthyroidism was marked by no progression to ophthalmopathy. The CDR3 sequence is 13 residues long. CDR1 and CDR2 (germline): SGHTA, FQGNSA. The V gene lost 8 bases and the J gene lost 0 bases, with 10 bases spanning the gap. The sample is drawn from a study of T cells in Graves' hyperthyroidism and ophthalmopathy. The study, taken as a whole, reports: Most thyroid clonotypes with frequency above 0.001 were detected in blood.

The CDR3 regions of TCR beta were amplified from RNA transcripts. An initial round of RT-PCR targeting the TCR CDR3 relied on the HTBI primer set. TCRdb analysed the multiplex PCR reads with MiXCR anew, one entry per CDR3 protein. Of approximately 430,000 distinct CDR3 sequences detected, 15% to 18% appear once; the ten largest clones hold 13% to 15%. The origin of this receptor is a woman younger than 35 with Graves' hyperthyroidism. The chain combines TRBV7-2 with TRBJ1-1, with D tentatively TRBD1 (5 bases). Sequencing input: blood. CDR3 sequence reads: CASGRQLNTEAFF. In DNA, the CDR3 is TGTGCCAGCGGCAGACAGTTGAACACTGAAGCTTTCTTT.